This T cell receptor (beta chain) was captured by sequencing in a study of blood T cell repertoires in COVID-19. Overall study context: Acute-phase and convalescent COVID-19 samples originated in the United States, Italy and Spain.

Cohort placement rested on clinical history that participants reported themselves. Data came from immunoSEQ multiplex PCR; TCRdb stores just in-frame clones and leaves some out. The sample lists 250,000 to 400,000 clones; roughly 90% were seen once. V lost 1 base and J lost 2, with 13 bases in between. The CDR3 loop spans 16 amino acids. The germline gives CDR1 LNHNV, CDR2 YYDKDF (reference sequence). The sample was PBMCs or T cells enriched from blood (not recorded which). V gene TRBV15 combines with J gene TRBJ2-3; no clear D. This clonotype was obtained from a man in his sixties who had recovered from COVID-19. Written as DNA, the CDR3 is TGTGCCACCAGCAGAGGACAAATCCTCCCCACAGATACGCAGTATTTT. Translated, it gives CATSRGQILPTDTQYF.